This is a list of T cell receptor beta chains from one sample in a study of blood T cell repertoires in COVID-19. Clones were sequenced by immunoSEQ multiplex PCR, and TCRdb holds only the in-frame ones, with some missing. The sample records almost 30,000 clones, about 88% being singletons. Sequenced input: peripheral blood. These TCRs come from a human donor in a cohort sampled during active COVID-19. Each CDR3 is given with its conserved first and last residue. Fields, in order: clone size, V gene, D gene, J gene, CDR3 DNA, CDR3 protein. D genes are given only for firm matches. Some rows have no size entry. The others give once, few or many, or a class for an expanded clone.

abundance: once; v_gene: TRBV4-1; d_gene: -; j_gene: TRBJ2-5; CDR3nt: TGCGCCAGCAGCCAAGGAGTACAAGAGACCCAGTACTTC; CDR3aa: CASSQGVQETQYF
abundance: -; v_gene: TRBV4-1; d_gene: -; j_gene: TRBJ2-5; CDR3nt: TGCGCCAGCAGCCCCGGCGGGCAAGAGACCCAGTACTTC; CDR3aa: CASSPGGQETQYF
abundance: few; v_gene: TRBV19; d_gene: -; j_gene: TRBJ2-7; CDR3nt: TGTGCCAGTAGCCCCCCTGGGGGGGCGAACGAGCAGTACTTC; CDR3aa: CASSPPGGANEQYF
abundance: -; v_gene: TRBV28; d_gene: TRBD1; j_gene: TRBJ1-1; CDR3nt: TGTGCCAGCAGCAGGACAGGGAACACTGAAGCTTTCTTT; CDR3aa: CASSRTGNTEAFF
abundance: -; v_gene: TRBV30; d_gene: -; j_gene: TRBJ1-6; CDR3nt: TGTGCCTGGAATTACAGACAGAATTCACCCCTCCACTTT; CDR3aa: CAWNYRQNSPLHF
abundance: -; v_gene: TRBV7-9; d_gene: TRBD2; j_gene: TRBJ2-5; CDR3nt: TGTGCCAGCAGCTTCGGGACTAGCGGGGTTATCCAAGAGACCCAGTACTTC; CDR3aa: CASSFGTSGVIQETQYF
abundance: -; v_gene: TRBV10-3; d_gene: -; j_gene: TRBJ2-3; CDR3nt: TGTGCCATCAGTGAGTCGAAGGGGTTAGTTACAGATACGCAGTATTTT; CDR3aa: CAISESKGLVTDTQYF
abundance: -; v_gene: TRBV4-2; d_gene: -; j_gene: TRBJ2-1; CDR3nt: TGTGCCAGCAGCCAGAGGGGGCGGGGCGATTACAATGAGCAGTTCTTC; CDR3aa: CASSQRGRGDYNEQFF
abundance: medium-sized; v_gene: TRBV5-3; d_gene: TRBD1; j_gene: TRBJ2-3; CDR3nt: TGTGCCAGAAGCTTGAGGTCCCAGGGGGCGATTTGCACAGATACGCAGTATTTT; CDR3aa: CARSLRSQGAICTDTQYF
abundance: -; v_gene: TRBV6-5; d_gene: -; j_gene: TRBJ1-6; CDR3nt: TGTGCCAGCAGTTACGAGGACAGACAGAGTTCACCCCTCCACTTT; CDR3aa: CASSYEDRQSSPLHF
abundance: -; v_gene: TRBV28; d_gene: -; j_gene: TRBJ1-3; CDR3nt: TGTGCCAGCATGCGGGATCTAACTGGAAACACCATATATTTT; CDR3aa: CASMRDLTGNTIYF
abundance: -; v_gene: TRBV9; d_gene: -; j_gene: TRBJ2-2; CDR3nt: TGTGCCAGCAGCGTTACTAGATCCGGGGAGCTGTTTTTT; CDR3aa: CASSVTRSGELFF
abundance: once; v_gene: TRBV7-8; d_gene: TRBD2; j_gene: TRBJ2-2; CDR3nt: TGTGCCAGCAGCCCCACTAGCGGGGGGGCCGACGGGGAGCTGTTTTTT; CDR3aa: CASSPTSGGADGELFF
abundance: -; v_gene: TRBV9; d_gene: TRBD1; j_gene: TRBJ1-2; CDR3nt: TGTGCCAGCAGCGCATTCGTCGGAGGGGGCGGATTTGGAAACTATGGCTACACCTTC; CDR3aa: CASSAFVGGGGFGNYGYTF
abundance: -; v_gene: TRBV6-5; d_gene: -; j_gene: TRBJ1-2; CDR3nt: TGTGCCAGCAGTTACGACGGGAACTATGGCTACACCTTC; CDR3aa: CASSYDGNYGYTF
abundance: -; v_gene: TRBV11-1; d_gene: -; j_gene: TRBJ2-7; CDR3nt: TGTGCCAGCAGCCAAACTAGAGTTGGCGAGCAGTACTTC; CDR3aa: CASSQTRVGEQYF
abundance: -; v_gene: TRBV7-3; d_gene: TRBD2; j_gene: TRBJ2-7; CDR3nt: TGTGTCAGCAGCCTTAGCGGGGGGAGCTCCTACGAGCAGTACTTC; CDR3aa: CVSSLSGGSSYEQYF
abundance: -; v_gene: TRBV6-5; d_gene: -; j_gene: TRBJ2-5; CDR3nt: TGTGCCAGCAGTTATACCAGGGGCCAAGAGACCCAGTACTTC; CDR3aa: CASSYTRGQETQYF
abundance: once; v_gene: TRBV5-4; d_gene: TRBD1; j_gene: TRBJ1-6; CDR3nt: TGTGCCTATACAGGGGCGATGGGTAATTCACCCCTCCACTTT; CDR3aa: CAYTGAMGNSPLHF
abundance: -; v_gene: TRBV4-1; d_gene: -; j_gene: TRBJ1-5; CDR3nt: TGCGCCAGCAGCCAAGAGGTGCCAGGGGCCGGTCAGCCCCAGCATTTT; CDR3aa: CASSQEVPGAGQPQHF
abundance: few; v_gene: TRBV2; d_gene: -; j_gene: TRBJ1-5; CDR3nt: TGTGCCAGCAGCCCAGGGCTTAGCAATCAGCCCCAGCATTTT; CDR3aa: CASSPGLSNQPQHF
abundance: -; v_gene: TRBV9; d_gene: TRBD1; j_gene: TRBJ2-5; CDR3nt: TGTGCCAGCAGCACCTGGGACAGACAAGAGACCCAGTACTTC; CDR3aa: CASSTWDRQETQYF
abundance: -; v_gene: TRBV27; d_gene: -; j_gene: TRBJ2-7; CDR3nt: TGTGCCAGCAGTTTATCGAGGAACTACGAGCAGTACTTC; CDR3aa: CASSLSRNYEQYF
abundance: -; v_gene: TRBV18; d_gene: -; j_gene: TRBJ2-5; CDR3nt: TGTGCCAGCTCACCATCTTTCCTGGGACACCTAAAAGAGTACCAAGAGACCCAGTACTTC; CDR3aa: CASSPSFLGHLKEYQETQYF
abundance: -; v_gene: TRBV4-1; d_gene: TRBD2; j_gene: TRBJ2-1; CDR3nt: TGCGCCAGCAGCCAAGGGCCCAGCGGGGTCTACAATGAGCAGTTCTTC; CDR3aa: CASSQGPSGVYNEQFF
abundance: -; v_gene: TRBV10-1; d_gene: -; j_gene: TRBJ2-2; CDR3nt: TGCGCCAGCAGTGAGTCTGAGGGTCCCAAGAAGGAGTACACCGGGGAGCTGTTTTTT; CDR3aa: CASSESEGPKKEYTGELFF
abundance: -; v_gene: TRBV10-3; d_gene: TRBD2; j_gene: TRBJ2-3; CDR3nt: TGTGCCATCAGTGAGTCCGGGCTAGCGGGGGGCAAGACAGATACGCAGTATTTT; CDR3aa: CAISESGLAGGKTDTQYF
abundance: -; v_gene: TRBV18; d_gene: TRBD2; j_gene: TRBJ2-7; CDR3nt: TGTGCCAGCTCACCACTAGCGGGGGAGTACGAGCAGTACTTC; CDR3aa: CASSPLAGEYEQYF
abundance: -; v_gene: TRBV30; d_gene: -; j_gene: TRBJ1-5; CDR3nt: TGTGCCTGGAGTGAGTCCCGAGGCCAAGGTAATAAGCCCCAGCATTTT; CDR3aa: CAWSESRGQGNKPQHF
abundance: -; v_gene: TRBV5-1; d_gene: TRBD1; j_gene: TRBJ1-1; CDR3nt: TGCGCCAGCAGCAGAGAGGGAATGGGACAGGCGAACACTGAAGCTTTCTTT; CDR3aa: CASSREGMGQANTEAFF
abundance: -; v_gene: TRBV4-3; d_gene: -; j_gene: TRBJ2-1; CDR3nt: TGCGCCAGCAGCCCGAGGGGGGGGCCGAGTGAGCAGTTCTTC; CDR3aa: CASSPRGGPSEQFF
abundance: -; v_gene: TRBV20-1; d_gene: -; j_gene: TRBJ2-5; CDR3nt: TGCAGTGGGTCCAGCAGGGAGACCCAGTACTTC; CDR3aa: CSGSSRETQYF
abundance: once; v_gene: TRBV7-8; d_gene: -; j_gene: TRBJ2-7; CDR3nt: TGTGCCAGCAGCAAAGCCGGGACAATCATCTCCTACGAGCAGTACTTC; CDR3aa: CASSKAGTIISYEQYF
abundance: few; v_gene: TRBV9; d_gene: -; j_gene: TRBJ2-5; CDR3nt: TGTGCCAGCAGCGTAGGGGCGATGGGGGGAACACAAGAGACCCAGTACTTC; CDR3aa: CASSVGAMGGTQETQYF
abundance: few; v_gene: TRBV9; d_gene: -; j_gene: TRBJ2-1; CDR3nt: TGTGCCAGCAGCGCCGGGGCGGCAGGGGCCGTGAATGAGCAGTTCTTC; CDR3aa: CASSAGAAGAVNEQFF
abundance: -; v_gene: TRBV19; d_gene: -; j_gene: TRBJ1-5; CDR3nt: TGTGCCAGTAGTATAGGGGGAGGGGGTCAGCCCCAGCATTTT; CDR3aa: CASSIGGGGQPQHF
abundance: -; v_gene: TRBV2; d_gene: -; j_gene: TRBJ2-2; CDR3nt: TGTGCCAGCACCGTAAAACAGGGAGGGGAGCTGTTTTTT; CDR3aa: CASTVKQGGELFF
abundance: -; v_gene: TRBV10-3; d_gene: TRBD1; j_gene: TRBJ2-6; CDR3nt: TGTGCCATCAGTGAGTCTGGGACAGGGGTCTCTGGGGCCAACGTCCTGACTTTC; CDR3aa: CAISESGTGVSGANVLTF
abundance: -; v_gene: TRBV6-5; d_gene: TRBD1; j_gene: TRBJ2-7; CDR3nt: TGTGCCAGCAGTTACTCGACAGGGGCCAACGAGCAGTACTTC; CDR3aa: CASSYSTGANEQYF
abundance: -; v_gene: TRBV10-3; d_gene: -; j_gene: TRBJ1-1; CDR3nt: TGTGCCATCAGTGAGTCAGAGGTCATGGGCACTGAAGCTTTCTTT; CDR3aa: CAISESEVMGTEAFF
abundance: -; v_gene: TRBV5-4; d_gene: -; j_gene: TRBJ2-7; CDR3nt: TGTGCCAGCAGCTTGGGGTCCCGGTCCTACGAGCAGTACTTC; CDR3aa: CASSLGSRSYEQYF